These 5 T cell receptor beta chains were all obtained from the same sample, sequenced in a study of cytomegalovirus exposure and HLA in healthy donors. Primers: 60 Vbeta forward and 13 Jbeta reverse. Sequencing was performed with immunoSEQ multiplex PCR; in TCRdb, only in-frame clones are kept and a portion is missing. The top ten hold 7.4% of the sample, which has under 200,000 clones, over 70% seen once. Material for sequencing was PBMCs. The receptors stem from a male donor in good health and CMV-seropositive.

V and J are TRBV7-8 and TRBJ1-4; D is unresolved. Looked up from germline, CDR1 is SGHVS and CDR2 is FQNEAQ. Trimming left V 3 bases short and J 5 bases short, with 13 bases between. CDR3 length: 15 amino acids. The DNA for the CDR3 is TGTGCCAGCAGCTTTACGGGATCCTTCAATGAAAAACTGTTTTTT. Its translation is CASSFTGSFNEKLFF.

The chain uses TRBV12-5 and TRBJ1-2, with 10 bases aligning to TRBD1. The CDR3 sequence is 16 residues long. The trim removed 2 bases at V and 5 bases at J, leaving 8 bases unmatched. The germline V gene encodes CDR1 LGHNT and CDR2 FRNRAP. CDR3 DNA sequence: TGTGCTAGTGGTTTGCCTTGGACAGGGGGTTCGTATGGCTACACCTTC. It is translated as CASGLPWTGGSYGYTF.

The chain carries TRBV4-2 and TRBJ2-3; TRBD2 agrees at 9 bases. Germline-derived CDR1 and CDR2 are LGHNA and YNFKEQ. The CDR3 consists of 17 residues. V was pared by 0 bases and J by 0 bases, with 4 bases of the junction left unmatched. CDR3: CASSQDGLAGSTDTQYF. The CDR3 bases are TGTGCCAGCAGCCAAGATGGTCTAGCGGGGAGCACAGATACGCAGTATTTT.

This chain uses TRBV7-8 with TRBJ1-2, with 10 bases identical to TRBD1. The germline V gene has CDR1 SGHVS and CDR2 FQNEAQ. The ends lost 4 bases at V and 6 bases at J; junction bases unmatched: 8. The CDR3 extends over 15 amino acids. CDR3 DNA sequence: TGTGCCAGCAGCTCTAGTGGGGACAGGGGAAATGGCTACACCTTC. It translates to CASSSSGDRGNGYTF.

The rearrangement joins TRBV11-2 to TRBJ2-2; D gene unclear. The CDR3 length is 12 residues. The V and J ends lost 1 base and 6 bases respectively, with 3 bases between them. Germline CDR1 SGHAT, CDR2 FQNNGV. DNA of the CDR3: TGTGCCAGCAGCTTAGCCTCCGGGGAGCTGTTTTTT. It is translated as CASSLASGELFF.